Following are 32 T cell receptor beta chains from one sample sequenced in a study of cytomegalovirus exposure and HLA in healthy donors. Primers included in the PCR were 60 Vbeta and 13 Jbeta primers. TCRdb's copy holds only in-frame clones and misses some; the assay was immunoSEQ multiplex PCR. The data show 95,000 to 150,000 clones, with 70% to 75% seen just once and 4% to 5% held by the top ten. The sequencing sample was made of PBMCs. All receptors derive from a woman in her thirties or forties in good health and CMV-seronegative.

CDR3 in DNA: TGTGCCAGCAGTCCCCGACAGGGTGGGACCGGGGAGCTGTTTTTT. Translation: CASSPRQGGTGELFF. The chain uses TRBV6-5 and TRBJ2-2; 7 bases align to TRBD1. After removal of 5 bases from V and 5 bases from J, the junction contained 8 bases not matched to a gene. This CDR3 is 15 amino acids long. CDR1 is MNHEY, CDR2 SVGAGI, per germline.

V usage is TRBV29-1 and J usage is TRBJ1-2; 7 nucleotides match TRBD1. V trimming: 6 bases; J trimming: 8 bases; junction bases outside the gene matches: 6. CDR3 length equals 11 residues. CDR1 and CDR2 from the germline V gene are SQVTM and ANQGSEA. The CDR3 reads CSVAGTEGYTF. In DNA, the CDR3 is TGCAGCGTCGCCGGGACAGAAGGCTACACCTTC.

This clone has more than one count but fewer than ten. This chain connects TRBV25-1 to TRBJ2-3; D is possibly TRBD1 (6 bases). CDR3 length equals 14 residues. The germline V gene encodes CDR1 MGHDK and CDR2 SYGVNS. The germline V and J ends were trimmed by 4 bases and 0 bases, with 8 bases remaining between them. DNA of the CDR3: TGTGCCAGCAGTGTAACAGGGAGCACAGATACGCAGTATTTT. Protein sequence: CASSVTGSTDTQYF.

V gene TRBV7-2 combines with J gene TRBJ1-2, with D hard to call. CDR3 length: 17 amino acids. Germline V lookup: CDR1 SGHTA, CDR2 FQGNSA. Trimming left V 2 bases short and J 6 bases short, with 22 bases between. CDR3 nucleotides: TGTGCCAGCAGCTTATTGTCACATTCGAGGGTCTTCGATGGCTACACCTTC. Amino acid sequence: CASSLLSHSRVFDGYTF.

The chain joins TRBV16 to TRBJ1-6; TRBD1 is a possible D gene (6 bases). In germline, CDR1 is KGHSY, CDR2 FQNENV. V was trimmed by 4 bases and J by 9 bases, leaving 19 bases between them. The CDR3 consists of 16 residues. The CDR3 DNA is TGTGCCAGCAGCCCATCCCACAGGGTGGGTGGTTCACCCCTCCACTTT. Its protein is CASSPSHRVGGSPLHF.

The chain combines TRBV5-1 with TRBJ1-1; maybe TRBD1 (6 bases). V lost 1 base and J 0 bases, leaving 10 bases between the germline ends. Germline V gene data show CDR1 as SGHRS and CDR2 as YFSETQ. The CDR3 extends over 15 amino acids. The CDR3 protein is CASSLSEGVNTEAFF. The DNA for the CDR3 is TGCGCCAGCAGCTTGTCTGAGGGGGTGAACACTGAAGCTTTCTTT.

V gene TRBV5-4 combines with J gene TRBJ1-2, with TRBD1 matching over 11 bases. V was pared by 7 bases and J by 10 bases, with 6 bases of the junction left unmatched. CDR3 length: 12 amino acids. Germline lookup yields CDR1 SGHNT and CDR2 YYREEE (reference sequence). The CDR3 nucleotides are TGTGCCAGCCGGGGACAGGGGGGTGTCTACACCTTC. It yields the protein CASRGQGGVYTF.

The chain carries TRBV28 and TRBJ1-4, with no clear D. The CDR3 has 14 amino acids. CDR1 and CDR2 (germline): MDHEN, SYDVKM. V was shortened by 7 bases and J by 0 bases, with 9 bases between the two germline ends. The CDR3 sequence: CASINSATNEKLFF. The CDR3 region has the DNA TGTGCCAGCATCAACAGTGCAACTAATGAAAAACTGTTTTTT.

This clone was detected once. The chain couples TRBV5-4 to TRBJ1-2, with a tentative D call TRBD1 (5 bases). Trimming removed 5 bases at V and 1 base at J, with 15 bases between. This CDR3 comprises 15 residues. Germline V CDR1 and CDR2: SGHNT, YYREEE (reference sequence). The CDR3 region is CASSTGGGGNYGYTF. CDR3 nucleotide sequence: TGTGCCAGCAGTACCGGGGGTGGAGGTAACTATGGCTACACCTTC. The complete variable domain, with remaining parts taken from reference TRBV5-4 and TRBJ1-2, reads ETGVTQSPTHLIKTRGQQVTLRCSSQSGHNTVSWYQQALGQGPQFIFQYYREEENGRGNFPPRFSGLQFPNYSSELNVNALELDDSALYLCASSTGGGGNYGYTFGSGTRLTVV.

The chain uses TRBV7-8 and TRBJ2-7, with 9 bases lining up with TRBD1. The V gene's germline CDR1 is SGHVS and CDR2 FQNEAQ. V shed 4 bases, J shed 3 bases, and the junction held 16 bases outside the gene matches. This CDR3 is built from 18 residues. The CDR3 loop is CASSYRDRASVGLYEQYF. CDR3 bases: TGTGCCAGCAGCTACCGGGACAGGGCCTCGGTGGGGCTCTACGAGCAGTACTTC.

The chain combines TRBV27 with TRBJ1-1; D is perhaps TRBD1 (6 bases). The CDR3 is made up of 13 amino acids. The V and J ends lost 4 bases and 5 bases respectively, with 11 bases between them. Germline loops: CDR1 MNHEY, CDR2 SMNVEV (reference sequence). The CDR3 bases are TGTGCCAGCAGTTATCAGGGGTGGACTGAAGCTTTCTTT. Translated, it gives CASSYQGWTEAFF.

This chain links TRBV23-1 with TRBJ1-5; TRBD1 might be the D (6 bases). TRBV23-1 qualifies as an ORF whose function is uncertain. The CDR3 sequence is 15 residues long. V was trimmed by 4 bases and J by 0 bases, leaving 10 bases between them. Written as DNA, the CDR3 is TGCGCCAGCAGTCCCGGGACAAGTAGCAATCAGCCCCAGCATTTT. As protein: CASSPGTSSNQPQHF.

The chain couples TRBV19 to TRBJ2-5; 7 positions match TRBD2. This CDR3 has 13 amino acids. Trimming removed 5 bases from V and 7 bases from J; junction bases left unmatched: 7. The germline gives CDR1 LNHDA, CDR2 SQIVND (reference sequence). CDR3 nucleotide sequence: TGTGCCAGTAGTCCTAGCGGAGAGTGGACCCAGTACTTC. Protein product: CASSPSGEWTQYF.

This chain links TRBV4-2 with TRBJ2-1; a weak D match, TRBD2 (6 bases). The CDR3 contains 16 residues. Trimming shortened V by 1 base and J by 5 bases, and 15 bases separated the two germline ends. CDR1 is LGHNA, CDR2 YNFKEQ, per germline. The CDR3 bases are TGTGCCAGCAGCCAAGTCTTTTTGGGACTCAACAATGAGCAGTTCTTC. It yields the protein CASSQVFLGLNNEQFF.

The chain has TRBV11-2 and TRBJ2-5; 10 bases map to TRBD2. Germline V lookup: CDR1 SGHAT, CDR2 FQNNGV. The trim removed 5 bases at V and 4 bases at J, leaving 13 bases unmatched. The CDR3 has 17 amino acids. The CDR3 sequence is CASSLFGQRGGGETQYF. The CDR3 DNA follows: TGTGCCAGCAGCCTCTTCGGGCAGCGGGGGGGCGGAGAGACCCAGTACTTC.

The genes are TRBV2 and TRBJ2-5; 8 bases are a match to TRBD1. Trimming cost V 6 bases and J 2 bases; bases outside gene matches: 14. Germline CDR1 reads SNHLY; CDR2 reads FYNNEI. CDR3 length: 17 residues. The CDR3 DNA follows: TGTGCCAGCAGGATGACAGGGGAGGCCGTGGGTCAAGAGACCCAGTACTTC. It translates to CASRMTGEAVGQETQYF.

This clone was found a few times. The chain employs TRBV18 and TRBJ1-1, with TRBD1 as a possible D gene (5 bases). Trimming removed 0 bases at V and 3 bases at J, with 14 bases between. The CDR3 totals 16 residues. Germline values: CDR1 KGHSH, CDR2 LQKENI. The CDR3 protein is CASSPPIFTGDTEAFF. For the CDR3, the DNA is TGTGCCAGCTCACCACCTATTTTTACGGGGGACACTGAAGCTTTCTTT.

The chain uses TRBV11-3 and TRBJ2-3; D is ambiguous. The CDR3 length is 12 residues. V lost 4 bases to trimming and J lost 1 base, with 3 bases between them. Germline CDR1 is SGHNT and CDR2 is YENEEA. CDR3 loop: CASSSGTDTQYF. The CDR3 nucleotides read TGTGCCAGCAGCTCCGGCACAGATACGCAGTATTTT.

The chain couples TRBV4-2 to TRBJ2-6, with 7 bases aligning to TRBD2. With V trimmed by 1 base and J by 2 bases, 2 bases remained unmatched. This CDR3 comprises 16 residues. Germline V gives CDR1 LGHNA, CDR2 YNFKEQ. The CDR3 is CASSQARGAGANVLTF. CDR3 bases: TGTGCCAGCAGCCAAGCCCGGGGGGCTGGGGCCAACGTCCTGACTTTC.

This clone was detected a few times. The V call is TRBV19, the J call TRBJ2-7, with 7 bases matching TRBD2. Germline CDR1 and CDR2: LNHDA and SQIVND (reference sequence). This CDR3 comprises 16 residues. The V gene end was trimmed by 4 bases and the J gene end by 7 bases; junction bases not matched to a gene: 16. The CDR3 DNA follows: TGTGCCAGTAGTACCGCCGGCTCGCGGGGGAACTGGGAGCAGTACTTC. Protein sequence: CASSTAGSRGNWEQYF.

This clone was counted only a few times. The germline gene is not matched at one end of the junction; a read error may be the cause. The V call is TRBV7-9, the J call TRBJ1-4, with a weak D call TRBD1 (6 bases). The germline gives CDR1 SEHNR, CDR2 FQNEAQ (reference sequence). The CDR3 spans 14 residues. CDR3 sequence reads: CASNLRGINEKLFF. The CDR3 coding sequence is TGTGCCAGCAACTTAAGGGGGATTAATGAAAAACTGTTTTTT.

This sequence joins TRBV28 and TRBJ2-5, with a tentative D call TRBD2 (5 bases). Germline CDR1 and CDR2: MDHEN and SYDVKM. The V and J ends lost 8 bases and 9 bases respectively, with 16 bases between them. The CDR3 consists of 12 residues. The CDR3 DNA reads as TGTGCCAGCGGAGGACGGGTGGAGGCCCAGTACTTC. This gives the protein CASGGRVEAQYF.

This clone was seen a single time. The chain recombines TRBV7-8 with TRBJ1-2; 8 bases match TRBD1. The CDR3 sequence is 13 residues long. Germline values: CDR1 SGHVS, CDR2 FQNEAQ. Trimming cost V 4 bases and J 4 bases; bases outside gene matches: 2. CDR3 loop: CASSSTGGYGYTF. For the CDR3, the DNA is TGTGCCAGCAGCTCTACAGGGGGCTATGGCTACACCTTC. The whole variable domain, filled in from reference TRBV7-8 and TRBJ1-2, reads GAGVSQSPRYKVAKRGQDVALRCDPISGHVSLFWYQQALGQGPEFLTYFQNEAQLDKSGLPSDRFFAERPEGSVSTLKIQRTQQEDSAVYLCASSSTGGYGYTFGSGTRLTVV.

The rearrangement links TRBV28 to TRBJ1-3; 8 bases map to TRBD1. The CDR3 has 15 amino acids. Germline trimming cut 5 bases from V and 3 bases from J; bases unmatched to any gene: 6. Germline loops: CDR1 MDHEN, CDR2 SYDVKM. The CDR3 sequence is CASSPGGEGGNTIYF. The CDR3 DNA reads TGTGCCAGCAGTCCAGGGGGCGAAGGTGGAAACACCATATATTTT.

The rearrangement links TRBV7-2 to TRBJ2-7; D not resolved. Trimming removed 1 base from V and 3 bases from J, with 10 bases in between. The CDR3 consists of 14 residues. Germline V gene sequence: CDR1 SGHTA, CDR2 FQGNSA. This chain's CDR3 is CASSLDAGNYEQYF. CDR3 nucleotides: TGTGCCAGCAGCTTAGATGCAGGAAACTACGAGCAGTACTTC.

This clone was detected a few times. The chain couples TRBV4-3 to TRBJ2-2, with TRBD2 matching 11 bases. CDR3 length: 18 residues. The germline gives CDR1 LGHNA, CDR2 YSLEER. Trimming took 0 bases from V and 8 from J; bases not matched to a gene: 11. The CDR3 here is CASSQDWIAGGRRGELFF. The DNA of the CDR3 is TGCGCCAGCAGCCAAGATTGGATAGCGGGAGGGCGGAGGGGGGAGCTGTTTTTT.

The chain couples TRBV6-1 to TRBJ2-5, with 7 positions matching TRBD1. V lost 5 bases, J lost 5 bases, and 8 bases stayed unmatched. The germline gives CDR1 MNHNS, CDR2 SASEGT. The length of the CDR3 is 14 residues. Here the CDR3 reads CASSRRGLGETQYF. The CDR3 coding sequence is TGTGCCAGCAGTCGCAGGGGGTTAGGGGAGACCCAGTACTTC.

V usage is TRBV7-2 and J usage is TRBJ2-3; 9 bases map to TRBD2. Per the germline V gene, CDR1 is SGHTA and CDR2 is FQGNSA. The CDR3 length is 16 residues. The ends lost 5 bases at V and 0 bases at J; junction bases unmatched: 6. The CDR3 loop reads CASSKSGGPSTDTQYF. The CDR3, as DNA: TGTGCCAGCAGCAAGAGCGGGGGGCCTAGCACAGATACGCAGTATTTT.

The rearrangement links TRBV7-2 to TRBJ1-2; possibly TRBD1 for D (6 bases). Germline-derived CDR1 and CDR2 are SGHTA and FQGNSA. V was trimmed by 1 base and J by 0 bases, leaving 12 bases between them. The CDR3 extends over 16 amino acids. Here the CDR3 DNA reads TGTGCCAGCAGCTTAGAGACAGGCATATCTAACTATGGCTACACCTTC. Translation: CASSLETGISNYGYTF.

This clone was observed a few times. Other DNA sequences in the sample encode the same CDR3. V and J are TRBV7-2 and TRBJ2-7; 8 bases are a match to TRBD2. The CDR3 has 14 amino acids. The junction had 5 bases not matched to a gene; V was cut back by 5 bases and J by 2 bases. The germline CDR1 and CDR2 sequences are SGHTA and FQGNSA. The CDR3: CASSPPGGTYEQYF. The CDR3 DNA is TGTGCCAGCAGCCCGCCGGGGGGGACCTACGAGCAGTACTTC.

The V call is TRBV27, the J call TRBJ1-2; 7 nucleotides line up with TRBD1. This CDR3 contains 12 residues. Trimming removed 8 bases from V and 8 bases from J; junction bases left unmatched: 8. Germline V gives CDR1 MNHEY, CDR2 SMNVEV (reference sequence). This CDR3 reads CASRQGQRGYTF. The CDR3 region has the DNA TGTGCCAGCCGACAGGGACAGCGAGGCTACACCTTC.

In nucleotides, the CDR3 is TGTGCGGTGCCGACGGGACAACGCTCTGGAAACACCATATATTTT. Translating it yields CAVPTGQRSGNTIYF. This rearrangement joins TRBV7-2 to TRBJ1-3, with a weak D call TRBD1 (6 bases). CDR3 length equals 15 residues. Germline V gene data show CDR1 as SGHTA and CDR2 as FQGNSA.